This TCR beta chain was identified during a study of CD8 T cells in Susac syndrome. The CDR3 loop spans 14 amino acids. Germline V gene sequence: CDR1 SEHNR, CDR2 FQNEAQ (reference sequence). Trimming pared 1 base from V and 5 bases from J, leaving 9 bases between. Controls were healthy donors chosen to match patients in age and sex. RNA totalling about 0.45 to 1 ug underwent reverse transcription with random hexamers. Amplification of TCR beta CDR3 was carried out by immunoSEQ multiplex PCR, which covered 54 Vbeta and 13 Jbeta segments. MiXCR, applied by TCRdb to the immunoSEQ multiplex PCR reads, yields one record per CDR3 protein. The sample gives about 19,000 distinct CDR3 sequences, 85% to 95% of which show up once; around 0.25% is in the top ten.

This clonotype was obtained from a human donor in good health. What was sequenced was CD8+ T cells from PBMCs. This chain uses TRBV7-9 with TRBJ1-5; the D gene is possibly TRBD1 (6 bases). This chain's CDR3 is CASSLEGVDQPQHF. The DNA of the CDR3 is TGTGCCAGCAGCTTAGAGGGGGTAGATCAGCCCCAGCATTTT.